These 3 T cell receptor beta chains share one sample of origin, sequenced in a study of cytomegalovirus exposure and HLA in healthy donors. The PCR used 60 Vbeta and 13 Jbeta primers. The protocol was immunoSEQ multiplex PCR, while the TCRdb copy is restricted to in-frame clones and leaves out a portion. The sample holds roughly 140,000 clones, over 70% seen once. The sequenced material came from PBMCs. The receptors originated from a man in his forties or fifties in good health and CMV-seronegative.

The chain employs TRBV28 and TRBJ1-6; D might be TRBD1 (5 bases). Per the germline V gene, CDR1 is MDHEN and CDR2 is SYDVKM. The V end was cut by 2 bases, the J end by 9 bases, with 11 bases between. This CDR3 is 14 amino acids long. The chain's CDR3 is CASSLPQGGSPLHF. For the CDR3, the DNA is TGTGCCAGCAGTTTACCCCAGGGCGGTTCACCCCTCCACTTT.

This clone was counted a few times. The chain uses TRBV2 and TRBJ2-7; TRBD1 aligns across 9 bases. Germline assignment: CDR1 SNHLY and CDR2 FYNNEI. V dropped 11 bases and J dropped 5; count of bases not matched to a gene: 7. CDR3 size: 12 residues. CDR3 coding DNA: TGTGCCGGAGGGACAGGGCCTGACGAGCAGTACTTC. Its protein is CAGGTGPDEQYF.

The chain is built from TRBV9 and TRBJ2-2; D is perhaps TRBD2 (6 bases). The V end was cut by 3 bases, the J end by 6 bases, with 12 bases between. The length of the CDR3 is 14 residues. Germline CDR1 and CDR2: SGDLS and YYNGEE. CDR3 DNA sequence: TGTGCCAGCAGCGCCGGGACTCCCGCCGGGGAGCTGTTTTTT. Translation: CASSAGTPAGELFF. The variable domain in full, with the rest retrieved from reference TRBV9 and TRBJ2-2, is DSGVTQTPKHLITATGQRVTLRCSPRSGDLSVYWYQQSLDQGLQFLIQYYNGEERAKGNILERFSAQQFPDLHSELNLSSLELGDSALYFCASSAGTPAGELFFGEGSRLTVL.